This T cell receptor beta chain was retrieved from a study of identical twins. CDR3 size: 16 residues. The junction had 6 bases not matched to a gene; V was cut back by 0 bases and J by 2 bases. Germline CDR1 is DFQATT and CDR2 is SNEGSKA (reference sequence). Study-level results: Out-of-frame TCR alpha sharing observed in monozygotic twins exceeded model estimates. Rather than following the same donors, the conclusions depended on cross-sectional statistical analysis.

TCRdb reprocessed the 5' RACE reads with MiXCR, giving one entry per CDR3 protein. The data contain around 530,000 distinct CDR3 sequences, roughly 15% of them singletons. Note on this clonotype: What it binds is unknown.

The sample was also reused in another study, on yellow fever vaccine responses in identical twins. Per that paper: Convergence reportedly seemed to mark part of the twins' vaccine T cell response, with personalization marking the rest.

The sample taken for sequencing was CD4+ T cells sorted from blood. The receptor's source is a woman under 30 in good health. V usage is TRBV20-1 and J usage is TRBJ2-1, with 8 bases fitting TRBD2. The CDR3 nucleotides are TGCAGTGCTAGAGATAGACTAGCGATCACCTACAATGAGCAGTTCTTC. Translating it yields CSARDRLAITYNEQFF.